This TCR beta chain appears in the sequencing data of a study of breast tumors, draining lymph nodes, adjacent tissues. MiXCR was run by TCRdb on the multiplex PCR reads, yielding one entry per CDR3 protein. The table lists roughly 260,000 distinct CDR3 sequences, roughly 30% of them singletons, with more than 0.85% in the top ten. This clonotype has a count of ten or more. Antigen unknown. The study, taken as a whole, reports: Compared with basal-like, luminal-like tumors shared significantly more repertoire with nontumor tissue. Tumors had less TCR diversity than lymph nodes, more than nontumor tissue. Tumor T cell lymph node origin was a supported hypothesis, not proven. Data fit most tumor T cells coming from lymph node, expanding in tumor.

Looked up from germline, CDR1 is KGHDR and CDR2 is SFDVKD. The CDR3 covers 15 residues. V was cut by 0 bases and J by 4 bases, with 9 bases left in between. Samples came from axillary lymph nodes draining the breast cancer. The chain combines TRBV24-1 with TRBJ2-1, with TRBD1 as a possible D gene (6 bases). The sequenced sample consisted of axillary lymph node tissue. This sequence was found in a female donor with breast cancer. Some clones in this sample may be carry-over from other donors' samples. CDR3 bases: TGTGCCACCAGTGATTTGGGACAGTCTTACAATGAGCAGTTCTTC. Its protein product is CATSDLGQSYNEQFF.